This section outlines one T cell receptor (beta chain) sequence together with its context. Sequencing was performed with immunoSEQ multiplex PCR; in TCRdb, only in-frame clones are kept and a portion is missing. The table shows over 250,000 clones, with over 75% occurring only once. The CDR3 loop spans 15 amino acids. The V and J ends lost 3 bases and 5 bases respectively, with 17 bases between them. Germline values: CDR1 SGHNT, CDR2 YYREEE (reference sequence). The source of the sample is a study of blood T cell repertoires in COVID-19. This sequence was found in a man aged 45-60 years with active or convalescent COVID-19. The sample was peripheral blood. The rearrangement joins TRBV5-4 to TRBJ1-1; D might be TRBD1 (6 bases). CDR3 bases: TGTGCCAGCAGCTCCCCTCTACAGGGCGGGACTGAAGCTTTCTTT. Encoded protein: CASSSPLQGGTEAFF.